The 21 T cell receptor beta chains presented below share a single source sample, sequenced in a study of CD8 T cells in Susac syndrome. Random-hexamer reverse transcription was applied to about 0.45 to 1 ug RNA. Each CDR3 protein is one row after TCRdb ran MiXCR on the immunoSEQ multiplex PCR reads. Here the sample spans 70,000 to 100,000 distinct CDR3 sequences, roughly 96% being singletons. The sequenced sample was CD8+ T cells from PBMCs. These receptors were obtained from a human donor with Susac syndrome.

The CDR3 coding sequence is TGTGCCAGCAGTCGGGGGTGGTCGAGCGGGAATAACGAGCAGTACTTC. Its protein product is CASSRGWSSGNNEQYF. The rearrangement joins TRBV5-4 to TRBJ2-7, with 7 bases aligning to TRBD2. The CDR3 runs to 16 residues. Looked up from germline, CDR1 is SGHNT and CDR2 is YYREEE (reference sequence). After removal of 5 bases from V and 5 bases from J, the junction contained 16 bases not matched to a gene.

The CDR3 bases are TGTGCCACCAGCAGAGATTGGACTAGCGGGGAACGCTACGAGCAGTACTTC. Residues: CATSRDWTSGERYEQYF. V and J are TRBV15 and TRBJ2-7; 12 nucleotides agree with TRBD2. Germline loops: CDR1 LNHNV, CDR2 YYDKDF (reference sequence). The CDR3 totals 17 residues. J gave up 3 bases and V 0 bases, and 6 bases lay outside the gene matches.

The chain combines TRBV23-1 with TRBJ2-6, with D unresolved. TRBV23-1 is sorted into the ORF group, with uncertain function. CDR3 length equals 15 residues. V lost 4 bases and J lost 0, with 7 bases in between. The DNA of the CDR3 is TGCGCCAGCAGTCTCGACCACTCTGGGGCCAACGTCCTGACTTTC. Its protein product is CASSLDHSGANVLTF.

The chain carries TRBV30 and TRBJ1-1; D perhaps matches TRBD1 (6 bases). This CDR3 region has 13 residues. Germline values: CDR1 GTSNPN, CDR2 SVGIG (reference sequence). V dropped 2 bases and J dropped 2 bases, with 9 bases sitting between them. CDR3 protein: CAWSWTANTEAFF. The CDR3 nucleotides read TGTGCCTGGAGTTGGACAGCAAACACTGAAGCTTTCTTT. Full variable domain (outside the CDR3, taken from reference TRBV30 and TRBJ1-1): SQTIHQWPATLVQPVGSPLSLECTVEGTSNPNLYWYRQAAGRGLQLLFYSVGIGQISSEVPQNLSASRPQDRQFILSSKKLLLSDSGFYLCAWSWTANTEAFFGQGTRLTVV.

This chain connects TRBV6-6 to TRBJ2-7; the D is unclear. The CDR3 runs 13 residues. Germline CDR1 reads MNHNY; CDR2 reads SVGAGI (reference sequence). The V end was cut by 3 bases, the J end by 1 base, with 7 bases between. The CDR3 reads CASSYANSYEQYV. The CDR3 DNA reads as TGTGCCAGCAGTTATGCAAATTCCTACGAGCAGTACGTC.

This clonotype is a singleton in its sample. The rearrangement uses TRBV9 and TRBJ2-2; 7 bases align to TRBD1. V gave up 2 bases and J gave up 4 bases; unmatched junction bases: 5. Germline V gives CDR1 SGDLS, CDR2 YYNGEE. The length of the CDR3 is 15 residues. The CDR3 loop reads CASSVSGTATGELFF. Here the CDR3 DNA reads TGTGCCAGCAGCGTCTCCGGGACAGCCACCGGGGAGCTGTTTTTT.

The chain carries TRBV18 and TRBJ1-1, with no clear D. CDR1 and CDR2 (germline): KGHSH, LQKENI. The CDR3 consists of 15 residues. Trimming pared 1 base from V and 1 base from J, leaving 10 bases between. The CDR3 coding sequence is TGTGCCAGCTCACCACAGGAAAGGCCGAACACTGAAGCTTTCTTT. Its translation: CASSPQERPNTEAFF. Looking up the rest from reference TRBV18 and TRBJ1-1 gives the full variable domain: NAGVMQNPRHLVRRRGQEARLRCSPMKGHSHVYWYRQLPEEGLKFMVYLQKENIIDESGMPKERFSAEFPKEGPSILRIQQVVRGDSAAYFCASSPQERPNTEAFFGQGTRLTVV.

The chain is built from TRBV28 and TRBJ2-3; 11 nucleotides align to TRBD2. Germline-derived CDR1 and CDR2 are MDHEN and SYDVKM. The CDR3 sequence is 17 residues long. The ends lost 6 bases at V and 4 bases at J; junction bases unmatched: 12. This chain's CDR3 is CASSHDLGTSGADTQYF. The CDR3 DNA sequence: TGTGCCAGCAGCCATGATCTCGGGACTAGCGGAGCAGATACGCAGTATTTT.

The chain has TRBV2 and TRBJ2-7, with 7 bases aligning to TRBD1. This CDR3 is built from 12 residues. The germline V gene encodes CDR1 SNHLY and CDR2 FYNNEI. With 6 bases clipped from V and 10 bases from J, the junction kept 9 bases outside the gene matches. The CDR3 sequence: CASRGDRVNQYF. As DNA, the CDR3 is TGTGCCAGCAGGGGCGACAGGGTTAATCAGTACTTC. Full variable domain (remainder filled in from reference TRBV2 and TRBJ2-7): EPEVTQTPSHQVTQMGQEVILRCVPISNHLYFYWYRQILGQKVEFLVSFYNNEISEKSEIFDDQFSVERPDGSNFTLKIRSTKLEDSAMYFCASRGDRVNQYFGPGTRLTVT.

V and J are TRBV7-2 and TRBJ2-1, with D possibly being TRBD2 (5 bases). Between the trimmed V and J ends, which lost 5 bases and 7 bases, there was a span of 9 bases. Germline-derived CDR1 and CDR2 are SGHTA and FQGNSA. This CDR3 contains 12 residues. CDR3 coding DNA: TGTGCCAGCAGCCCGTCGGGGAATGAGCAGTTCTTC. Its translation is CASSPSGNEQFF.

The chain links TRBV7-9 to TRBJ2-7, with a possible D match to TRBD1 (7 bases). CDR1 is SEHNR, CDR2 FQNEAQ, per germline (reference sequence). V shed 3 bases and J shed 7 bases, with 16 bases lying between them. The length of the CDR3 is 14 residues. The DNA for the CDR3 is TGTGCCAGCAGCTTCAGGGGGAGGCCGCGGGAGCAGTACTTC. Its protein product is CASSFRGRPREQYF.

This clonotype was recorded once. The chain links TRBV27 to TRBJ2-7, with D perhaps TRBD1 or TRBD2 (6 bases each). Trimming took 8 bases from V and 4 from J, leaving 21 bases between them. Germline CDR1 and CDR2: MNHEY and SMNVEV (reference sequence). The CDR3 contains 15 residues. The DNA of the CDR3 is TGTGCCAGCGGCCTTTTTGGAGGGGGGCTGTACGAGCAGTACTTC. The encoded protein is CASGLFGGGLYEQYF.

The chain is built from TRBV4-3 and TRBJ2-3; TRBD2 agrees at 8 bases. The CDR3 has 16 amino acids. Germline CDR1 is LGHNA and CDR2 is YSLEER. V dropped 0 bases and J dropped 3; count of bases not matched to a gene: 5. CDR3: CASSQDPRGATDTQYF. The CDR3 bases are TGCGCCAGCAGCCAAGACCCGCGGGGGGCGACAGATACGCAGTATTTT.

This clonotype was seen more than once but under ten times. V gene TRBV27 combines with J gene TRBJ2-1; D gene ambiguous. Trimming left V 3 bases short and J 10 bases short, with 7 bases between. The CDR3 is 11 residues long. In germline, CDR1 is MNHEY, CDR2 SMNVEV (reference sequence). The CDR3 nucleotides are TGTGCCAGCAGTTTGGGGTACGAGCAGTTCTTC. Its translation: CASSLGYEQFF.

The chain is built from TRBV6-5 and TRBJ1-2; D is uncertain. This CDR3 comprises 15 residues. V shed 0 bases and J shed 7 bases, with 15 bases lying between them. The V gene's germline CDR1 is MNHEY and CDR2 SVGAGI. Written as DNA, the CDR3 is TGTGCCAGCAGTTACTCGAAACGGGATCGTAGTGGCTACACCTTC. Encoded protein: CASSYSKRDRSGYTF.

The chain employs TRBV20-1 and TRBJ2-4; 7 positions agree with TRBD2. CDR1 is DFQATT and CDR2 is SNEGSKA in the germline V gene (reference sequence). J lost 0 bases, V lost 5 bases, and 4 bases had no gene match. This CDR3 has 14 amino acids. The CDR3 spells CSARAGVAKNIQYF. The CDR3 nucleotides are TGCAGTGCTCGGGCGGGAGTAGCCAAAAACATTCAGTACTTC.

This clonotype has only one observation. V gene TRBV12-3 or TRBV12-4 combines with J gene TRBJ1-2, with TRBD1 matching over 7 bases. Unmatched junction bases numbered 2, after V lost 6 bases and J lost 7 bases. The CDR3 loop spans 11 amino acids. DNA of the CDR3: TGTGCCAGCAGAAAGGGGGCTGGCTACACCTTC. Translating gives CASRKGAGYTF.

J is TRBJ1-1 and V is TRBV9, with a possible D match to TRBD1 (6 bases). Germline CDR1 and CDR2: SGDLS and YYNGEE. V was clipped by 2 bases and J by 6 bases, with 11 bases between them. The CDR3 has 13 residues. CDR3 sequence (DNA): TGTGCCAGCAGCGTGGGGGCGGGCGCTGAAGCTTTCTTT. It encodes CASSVGAGAEAFF. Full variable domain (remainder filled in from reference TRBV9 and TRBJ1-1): DSGVTQTPKHLITATGQRVTLRCSPRSGDLSVYWYQQSLDQGLQFLIQYYNGEERAKGNILERFSAQQFPDLHSELNLSSLELGDSALYFCASSVGAGAEAFFGQGTRLTVV.

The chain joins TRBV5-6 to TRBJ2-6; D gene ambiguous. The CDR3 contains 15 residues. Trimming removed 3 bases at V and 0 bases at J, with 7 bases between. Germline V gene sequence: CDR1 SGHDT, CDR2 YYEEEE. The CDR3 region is CASSSPGSGANVLTF. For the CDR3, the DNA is TGTGCCAGCAGCTCACCAGGCTCTGGGGCCAACGTCCTGACTTTC.

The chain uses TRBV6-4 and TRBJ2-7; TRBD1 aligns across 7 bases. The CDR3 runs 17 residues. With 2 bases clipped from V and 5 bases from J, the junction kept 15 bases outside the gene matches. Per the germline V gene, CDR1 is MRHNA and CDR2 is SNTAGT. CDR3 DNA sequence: TGTGCCAGCAGTGACCGACCTGACAGGGCAGGTCTCCACGAGCAGTACGTC. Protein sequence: CASSDRPDRAGLHEQYV.

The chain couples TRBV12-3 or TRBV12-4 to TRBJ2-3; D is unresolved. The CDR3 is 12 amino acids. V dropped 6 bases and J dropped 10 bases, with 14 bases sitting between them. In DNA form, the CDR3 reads TGTGCCAGCAGCCCGGCGGCGGCAGCGCAGTATTTT. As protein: CASSPAAAAQYF.